This T cell receptor (beta chain) was recorded in a study of CD8 T cells in Susac syndrome. Study-level findings and limits: Individuals included in the TCR sequencing and HLA analysis were acknowledged by the study to be relatively few in number.

When the RNA was reverse transcribed, random hexamers were used with an input of roughly 0.45 to 1 ug. TCRdb itself ran the immunoSEQ multiplex PCR reads through MiXCR, one entry per CDR3 protein. The sample contains approximately 170,000 distinct CDR3 sequences, approximately 90% of which appear only once. Germline-derived CDR1 and CDR2 are SGHAT and FQNNGV. CDR3 size: 15 residues. The germline V and J ends were trimmed by 5 bases and 5 bases, with 16 bases remaining between them. Healthy donors constituted the controls, which were matched for age and sex. Points on this clonotype: The antigen is unknown.

This sequence originates from a human donor in good health. Sequencing was done on a sample of CD4+ T cells from PBMCs. V gene TRBV11-2 combines with J gene TRBJ1-5; the D gene is possibly TRBD1 (6 bases). The CDR3 region is CASSPLGGADQPQHF. The CDR3 DNA reads TGTGCCAGCAGCCCCCTCGGGGGGGCGGATCAGCCCCAGCATTTT.